This record looks at one T cell receptor beta chain sequence and its context. No antigen is known for it. The CDR3 runs to 14 residues. V lost 2 bases to trimming and J lost 3 bases, with 10 bases between them. Per the germline V gene, CDR1 is LGHDT and CDR2 is YNNKEL (reference sequence). This sample is drawn from a study of T cell responses to AZD1222 COVID-19 vaccine. General study findings and limits: The donor cohort was predominantly white British with a female majority, and clonal diversity may have been underestimated. Spike-specific TCR depth and breadth grew after two AZD1222 doses. The study identified only five to seven AZD1222 recipients as seropositive at baseline.

Using immunoSEQ multiplex PCR, the repertoire was profiled, and TCRdb retains in-frame clones only, with some absent. The table has tens of thousands of clones, 85% to 90% seen once. The sequence derives from an adult in good health. This sequence joins TRBV3-1 (or the pseudogene TRBV3-2) and TRBJ2-5; a weak D match, TRBD1 (5 bases). This sample comprised peripheral blood, obtained on day 0 of MenACWY control vaccination. Here the CDR3 reads CASSQRTTKETQYF. The CDR3 bases are TGTGCCAGCAGCCAACGGACAACGAAAGAGACCCAGTACTTC.